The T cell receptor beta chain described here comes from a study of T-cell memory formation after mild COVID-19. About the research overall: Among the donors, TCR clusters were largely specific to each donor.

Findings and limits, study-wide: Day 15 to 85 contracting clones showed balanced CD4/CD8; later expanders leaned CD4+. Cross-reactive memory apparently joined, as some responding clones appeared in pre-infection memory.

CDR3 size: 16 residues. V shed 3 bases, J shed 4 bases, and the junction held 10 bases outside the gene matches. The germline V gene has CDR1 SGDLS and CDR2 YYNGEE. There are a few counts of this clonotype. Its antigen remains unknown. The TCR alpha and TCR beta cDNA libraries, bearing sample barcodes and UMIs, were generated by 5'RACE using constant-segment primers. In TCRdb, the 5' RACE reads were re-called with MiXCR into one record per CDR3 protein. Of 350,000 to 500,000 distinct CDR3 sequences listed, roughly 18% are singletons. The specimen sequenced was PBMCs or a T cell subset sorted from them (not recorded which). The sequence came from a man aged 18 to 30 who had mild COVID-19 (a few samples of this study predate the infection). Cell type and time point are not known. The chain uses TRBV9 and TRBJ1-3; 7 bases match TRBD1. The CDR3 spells CASSAATGPEGNTIYF. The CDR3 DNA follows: TGTGCCAGCAGCGCCGCGACAGGGCCGGAGGGAAACACCATATATTTT. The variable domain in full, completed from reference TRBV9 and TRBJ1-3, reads DSGVTQTPKHLITATGQRVTLRCSPRSGDLSVYWYQQSLDQGLQFLIQYYNGEERAKGNILERFSAQQFPDLHSELNLSSLELGDSALYFCASSAATGPEGNTIYFGEGSWLTVV.